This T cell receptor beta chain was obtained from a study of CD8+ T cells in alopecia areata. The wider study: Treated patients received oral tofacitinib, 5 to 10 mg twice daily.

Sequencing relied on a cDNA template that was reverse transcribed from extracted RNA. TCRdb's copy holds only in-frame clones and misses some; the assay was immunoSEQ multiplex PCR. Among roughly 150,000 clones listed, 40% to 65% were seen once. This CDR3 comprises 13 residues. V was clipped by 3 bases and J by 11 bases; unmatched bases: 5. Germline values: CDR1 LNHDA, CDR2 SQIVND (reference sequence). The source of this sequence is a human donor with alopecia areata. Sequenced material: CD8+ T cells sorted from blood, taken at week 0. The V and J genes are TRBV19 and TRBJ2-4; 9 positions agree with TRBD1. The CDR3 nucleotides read TGTGCCAGTAGTATTCGACAGGGGGACGTTCAGTACTTC. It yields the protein CASSIRQGDVQYF.